The clone carrying this TCR beta chain has just a few counts. Its antigen is still unknown. The V gene's germline CDR1 is SGHRS and CDR2 YFSETQ. V lost 4 bases and J 4 bases, leaving 11 bases between the germline ends. This CDR3 is built from 13 residues. The sample comes from a study of cytomegalovirus exposure and HLA in healthy donors. In the study overall: In a later analysis, the approximately 120 validation repertoires were reported to have used the same platform as the 600 to 700 first-cohort repertoires.

The donors were part of the validation cohort, which consisted of roughly 120 subjects and was separate from the first cohort of several hundred subjects. Study results and limitations: According to the study, around 160 TCR beta chains were cytomegalovirus-associated.

Profiled with immunoSEQ multiplex PCR; TCRdb holds only in-frame clones, not every one. The sample has tens of thousands of clones; 90% to 95% are singletons. Sequencing was carried out using PBMCs. The origin of this receptor is a man between 18 and 35 years old in good health and CMV-seropositive. The rearrangement uses TRBV5-1 and TRBJ2-5; D is unresolved. For the CDR3, the DNA is TGCGCCAGCAGCATCGACCTAGTAGAGACCCAGTACTTC. It codes for CASSIDLVETQYF.